The T cell receptor beta chain under discussion was sequenced for a study of circulating tumor DNA in untreated peripheral T-cell lymphoma. Whole-study findings and limits: In about 80% of patients, tumor-specific clonotypes were identified.

The table came from immunoSEQ multiplex PCR; TCRdb's copy has only in-frame clones and leaves some out. There are about 2,700 clones in the sample; under 70% occur only once, and approximately 8.1% lies in the top ten. Germline V gene data show CDR1 as LNHDA and CDR2 as SQIVND (reference sequence). Deletions cut 4 bases from V and 5 bases from J, with 9 bases between. The CDR3 is 13 residues long. This clone was counted a few times. Its antigen is as yet unknown. The sequenced sample consisted of tumor tissue. The source of this sequence is a human donor with peripheral T-cell lymphoma. The rearrangement uses TRBV19 and TRBJ2-1, with D perhaps matching TRBD2 (6 bases). CDR3 bases: TGTGCCAGTAGTACCTCGGGGGACAATGAGCAGTTCTTC. Residues: CASSTSGDNEQFF.